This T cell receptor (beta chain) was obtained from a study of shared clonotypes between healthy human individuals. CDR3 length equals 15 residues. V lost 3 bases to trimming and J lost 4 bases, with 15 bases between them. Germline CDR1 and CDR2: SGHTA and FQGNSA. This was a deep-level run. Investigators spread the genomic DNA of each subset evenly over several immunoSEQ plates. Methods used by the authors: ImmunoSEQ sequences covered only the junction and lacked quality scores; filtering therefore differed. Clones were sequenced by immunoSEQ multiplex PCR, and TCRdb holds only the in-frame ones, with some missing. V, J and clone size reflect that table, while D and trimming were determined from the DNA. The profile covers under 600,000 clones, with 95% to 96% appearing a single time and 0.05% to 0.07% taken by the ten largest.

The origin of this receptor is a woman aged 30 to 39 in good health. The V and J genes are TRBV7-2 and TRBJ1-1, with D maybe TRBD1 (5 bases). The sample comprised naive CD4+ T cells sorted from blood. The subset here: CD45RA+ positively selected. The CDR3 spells CASSFAGGGFTEAFF. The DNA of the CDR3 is TGTGCCAGCAGCTTCGCGGGGGGAGGGTTCACTGAAGCTTTCTTT.